Listed below are T cell receptor beta chains from one sample, sequenced in a study of cytomegalovirus exposure and HLA in healthy donors. Measured with immunoSEQ multiplex PCR; TCRdb has only the in-frame clones, and not every one. The sample has 150,000 to 200,000 clones; around four fifths are singletons. Sample: PBMCs. These receptors originate from a woman aged 25 to 39 in good health and CMV-seronegative. The CDR3 runs from the conserved cysteine through the conserved F or W. A D gene is named only where the DNA matches it firmly. The listing skips clone size in some rows; elsewhere it reads once, few, many or a size class.

>15|NA|TRBJ2-1|TRBV6-6|TRBD1
TGTGCCAGCAGTCATCGGACAGGGGGTTTCGATGAGCAGTTCTTC
CASSHRTGGFDEQFF
>17|NA|TRBJ1-1|TRBV11-2|NA
TGTGCCAGCAGCTTAGTCTTTATGAGACAGCTGAACACTGAAGCTTTCTTT
CASSLVFMRQLNTEAFF
>13|NA|TRBJ1-1|TRBV6-1|NA
TGTGCCAGCAGTCAGTCACTGAACACTGAAGCTTTCTTT
CASSQSLNTEAFF
>12|NA|TRBJ2-3|TRBV2|NA
TGTGCCAGCAGTGAGCGAACAGATACGCAGTATTTT
CASSERTDTQYF
>14|NA|TRBJ2-7|TRBV27|TRBD1
TGTGCCAGCAGTTTACTCGGGACAGTCTACGAGCAGTACTTC
CASSLLGTVYEQYF
>13|NA|TRBJ1-2|TRBV7-9|TRBD1
TGTGCCAGCAGCCTCCGTCCCGGGACAGTGATGACCTTC
CASSLRPGTVMTF
>14|NA|TRBJ2-3|TRBV5-4|TRBD2
TGTGCCAGCAGACAAACGGGGGGGCCTGATACGCAGTATTTT
CASRQTGGPDTQYF
>17|NA|TRBJ2-5|TRBV2|TRBD2
TGTGCCAGCAGTGCAGGGGCCCCCGGCGGGGGGGCCCTCTCCCAGTACTTC
CASSAGAPGGGALSQYF
>14|few|TRBJ1-3|TRBV25-1|TRBD1
TGTGCCAGCAGCCTCGACAGGGCTGGAAACACCATATATTTT
CASSLDRAGNTIYF
>13|once|TRBJ2-5|TRBV5-4|NA
TGTGCCAGCAGCGACTGGGTAGGAGAGACCCAGTACTTC
CASSDWVGETQYF
>15|NA|TRBJ2-7|TRBV27|NA
TGTGCCAGCAGTCTTTTAACGGGGAGCTCCTACGAGCAGTACTTC
CASSLLTGSSYEQYF
>15|few|TRBJ1-6|TRBV7-9|TRBD1
TGTGCCAGCAGCACTGGGACAGGTGATAATTCACCCCTCCACTTT
CASSTGTGDNSPLHF
>11|NA|TRBJ1-1|TRBV30|NA
TGTGCCTGGAGTGGGGGGGCTGAAGCTTTCTTT
CAWSGGAEAFF
>13|few|TRBJ1-1|TRBV29-1|TRBD1
TGCAGCGTAACTAACCAGGGGGTCCCTGAAGCTTTCTTT
CSVTNQGVPEAFF
>14|many|TRBJ1-6|TRBV18|NA
TGTGCCAGCCATTACGGCAGGAATAATTCACCCCTCCACTTT
CASHYGRNNSPLHF
>15|NA|TRBJ2-5|TRBV10-3|NA
TGTGCCATCAGTGAGTCGGCGGGGCGAGGAGAGACCCAGTACTTC
CAISESAGRGETQYF
>15|NA|TRBJ2-1|TRBV2|NA
TGTGCCAGCAGTGAGACGGAGAGCTCCTACAATGAGCAGTTCTTC
CASSETESSYNEQFF